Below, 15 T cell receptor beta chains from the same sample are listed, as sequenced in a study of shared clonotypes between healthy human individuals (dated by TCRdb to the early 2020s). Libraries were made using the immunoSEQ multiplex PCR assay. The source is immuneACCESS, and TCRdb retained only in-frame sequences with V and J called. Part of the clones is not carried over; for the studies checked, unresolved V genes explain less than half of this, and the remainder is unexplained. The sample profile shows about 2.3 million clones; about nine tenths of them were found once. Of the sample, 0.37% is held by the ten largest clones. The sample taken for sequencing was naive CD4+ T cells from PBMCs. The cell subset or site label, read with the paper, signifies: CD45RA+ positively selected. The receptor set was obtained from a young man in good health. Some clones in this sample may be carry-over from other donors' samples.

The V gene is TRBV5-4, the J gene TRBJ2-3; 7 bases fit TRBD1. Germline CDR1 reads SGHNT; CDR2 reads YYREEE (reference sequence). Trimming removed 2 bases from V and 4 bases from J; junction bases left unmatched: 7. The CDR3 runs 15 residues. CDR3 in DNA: TGTGCCAGCAGCTTTTACAGGGGTCGAGCAGATACGCAGTATTTT. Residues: CASSFYRGRADTQYF.

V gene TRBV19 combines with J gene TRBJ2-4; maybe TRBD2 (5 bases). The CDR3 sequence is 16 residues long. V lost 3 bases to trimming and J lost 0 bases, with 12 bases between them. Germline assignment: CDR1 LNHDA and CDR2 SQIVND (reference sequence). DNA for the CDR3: TGTGCCAGTAGTATTACAGCGGCTTTAGCCAAAAACATTCAGTACTTC. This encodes CASSITAALAKNIQYF.

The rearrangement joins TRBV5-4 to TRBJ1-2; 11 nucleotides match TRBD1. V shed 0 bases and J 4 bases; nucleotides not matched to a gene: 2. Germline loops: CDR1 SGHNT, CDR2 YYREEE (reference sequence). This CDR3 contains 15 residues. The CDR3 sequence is CASSLGDRGGYGYTF. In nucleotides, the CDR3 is TGTGCCAGCAGCTTGGGGGACAGGGGGGGCTATGGCTACACCTTC.

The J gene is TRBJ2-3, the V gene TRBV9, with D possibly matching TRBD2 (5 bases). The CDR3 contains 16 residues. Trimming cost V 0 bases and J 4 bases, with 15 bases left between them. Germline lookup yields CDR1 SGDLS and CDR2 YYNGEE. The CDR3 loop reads CASSVVGGLASDTQYF. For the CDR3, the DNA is TGTGCCAGCAGCGTAGTCGGTGGGCTAGCATCAGATACGCAGTATTTT.

As DNA, the CDR3 is TGTGCCAGCTCCACGGGAACCGAGCAGTACTTC. This codes for CASSTGTEQYF. V usage is TRBV18 and J usage is TRBJ2-7; maybe TRBD2 (5 bases). Deletions cut 6 bases from V and 6 bases from J, with 9 bases between. The CDR3 has 11 amino acids. CDR1 KGHSH and CDR2 LQKENI come from the germline V gene.

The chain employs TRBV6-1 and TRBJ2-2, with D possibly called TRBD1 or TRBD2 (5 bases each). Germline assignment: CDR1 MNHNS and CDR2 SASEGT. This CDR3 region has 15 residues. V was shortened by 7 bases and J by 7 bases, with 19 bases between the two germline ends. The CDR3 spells CASNRRDGYGGELFF. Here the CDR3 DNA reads TGTGCCAGCAACCGCAGGGACGGGTACGGCGGGGAGCTGTTTTTT.

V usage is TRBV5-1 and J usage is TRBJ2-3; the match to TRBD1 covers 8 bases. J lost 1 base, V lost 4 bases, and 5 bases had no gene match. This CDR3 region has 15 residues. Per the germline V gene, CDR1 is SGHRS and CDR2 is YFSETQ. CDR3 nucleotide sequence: TGCGCCAGCAGCATGACAGGGGTTCGCACAGATACGCAGTATTTT. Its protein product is CASSMTGVRTDTQYF.

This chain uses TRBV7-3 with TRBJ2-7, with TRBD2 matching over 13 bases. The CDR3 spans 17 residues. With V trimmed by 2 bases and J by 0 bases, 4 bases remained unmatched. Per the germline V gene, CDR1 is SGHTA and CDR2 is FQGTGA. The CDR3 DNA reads TGTGCCAGCAGCTTATATGGGACTAGCGGGATCTCCTACGAGCAGTACTTC. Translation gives CASSLYGTSGISYEQYF.

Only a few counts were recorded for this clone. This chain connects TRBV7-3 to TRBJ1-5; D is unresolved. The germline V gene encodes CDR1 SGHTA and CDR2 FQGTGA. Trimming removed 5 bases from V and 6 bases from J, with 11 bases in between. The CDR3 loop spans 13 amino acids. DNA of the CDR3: TGTGCCAGCAGCGATGGACCTCTTCAGCCCCAGCATTTT. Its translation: CASSDGPLQPQHF.

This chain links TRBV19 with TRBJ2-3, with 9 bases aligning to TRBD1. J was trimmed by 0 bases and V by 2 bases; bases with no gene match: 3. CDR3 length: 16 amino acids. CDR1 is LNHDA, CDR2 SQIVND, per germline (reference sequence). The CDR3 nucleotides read TGTGCCAGTAGTATAACAGGGGGCCACAGCACAGATACGCAGTATTTT. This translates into CASSITGGHSTDTQYF.

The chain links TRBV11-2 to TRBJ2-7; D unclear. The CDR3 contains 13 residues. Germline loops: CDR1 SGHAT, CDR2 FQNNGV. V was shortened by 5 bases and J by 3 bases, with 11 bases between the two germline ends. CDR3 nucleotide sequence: TGTGCCAGCAGCCCGCCCCCCAACTACGAGCAGTACTTC. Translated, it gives CASSPPPNYEQYF.

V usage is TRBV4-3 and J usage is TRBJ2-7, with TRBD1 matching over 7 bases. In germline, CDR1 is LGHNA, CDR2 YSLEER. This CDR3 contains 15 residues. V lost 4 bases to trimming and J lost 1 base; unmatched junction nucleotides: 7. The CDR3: CASSRVDRESYEQYF. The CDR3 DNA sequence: TGCGCCAGCAGCCGAGTCGACAGGGAATCCTACGAGCAGTACTTC.

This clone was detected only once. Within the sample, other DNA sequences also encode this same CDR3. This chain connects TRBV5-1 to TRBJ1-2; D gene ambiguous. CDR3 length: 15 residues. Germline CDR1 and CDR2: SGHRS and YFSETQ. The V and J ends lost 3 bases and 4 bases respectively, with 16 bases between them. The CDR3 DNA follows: TGCGCCAGCAGCTCCCCGGAAACACAAACCTATGGCTACACCTTC. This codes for CASSSPETQTYGYTF.

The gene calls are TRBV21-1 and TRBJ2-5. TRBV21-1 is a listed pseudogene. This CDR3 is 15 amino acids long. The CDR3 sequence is CASSKGWGIWETQYF. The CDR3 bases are TGTGCCAGCAGCAAAGGTTGGGGAATTTGGGAGACCCAGTACTTC.

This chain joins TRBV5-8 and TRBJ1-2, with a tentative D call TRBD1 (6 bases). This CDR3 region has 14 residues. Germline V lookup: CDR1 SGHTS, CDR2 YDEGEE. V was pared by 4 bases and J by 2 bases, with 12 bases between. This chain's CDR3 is CASSRLGQNYGYTF. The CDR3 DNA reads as TGTGCCAGCAGCCGTCTTGGACAGAACTATGGCTACACCTTC.